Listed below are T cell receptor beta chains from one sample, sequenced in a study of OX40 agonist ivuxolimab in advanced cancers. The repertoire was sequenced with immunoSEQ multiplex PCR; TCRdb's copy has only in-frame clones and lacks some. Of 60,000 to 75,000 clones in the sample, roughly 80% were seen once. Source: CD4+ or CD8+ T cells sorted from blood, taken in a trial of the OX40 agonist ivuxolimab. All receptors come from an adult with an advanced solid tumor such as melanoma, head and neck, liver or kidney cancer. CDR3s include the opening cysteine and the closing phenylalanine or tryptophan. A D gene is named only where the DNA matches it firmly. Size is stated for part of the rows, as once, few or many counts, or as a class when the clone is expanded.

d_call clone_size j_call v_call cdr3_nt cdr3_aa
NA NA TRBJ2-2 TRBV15 TGTGCCACCAGCAGAGTGAATACCGGGGAGCTGTTTTTT CATSRVNTGELFF
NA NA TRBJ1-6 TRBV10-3 TGTGCCATCAGTGAGCCGGGGGGCGGTGAATCACCCCTCCACTTT CAISEPGGGESPLHF
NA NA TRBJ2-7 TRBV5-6 TGTGCCAGCAGGGGATCGGGCGAGCAGTACTTC CASRGSGEQYF
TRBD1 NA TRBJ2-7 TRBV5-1 TGCGCCAGCAGCTTGGACACAGGGGGTCCCTACGAGCAGTACTTC CASSLDTGGPYEQYF
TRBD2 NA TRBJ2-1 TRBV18 TGTGCCAGCTCACGGGAGCGGGGATTAGACAATGAGCAGTTCTTC CASSRERGLDNEQFF
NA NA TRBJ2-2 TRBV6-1 TGTGCCAAAAGAGACGGGACCGGGGAGCTGTTTTTT CAKRDGTGELFF
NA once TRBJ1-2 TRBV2 TGTGCCAGCAGTCGTTCCTCCGGGACTGCCTATGGCTACACCTTC CASSRSSGTAYGYTF
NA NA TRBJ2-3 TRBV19 TGTGCCAGTAGTCCGAGGGGGCGGGGAGATACGCAGTATTTT CASSPRGRGDTQYF
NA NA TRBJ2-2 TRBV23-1 TGCGCCAGCAGTCGCCTAACAGGGATAGTCGGGGAGCTGTTTTTT CASSRLTGIVGELFF
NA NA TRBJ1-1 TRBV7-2 TGTGCCAGCAGCTTCGAAGCTTTCTTT CASSFEAFF
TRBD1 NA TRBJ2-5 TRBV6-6 TGTGCCAGCAGTTTAGGGACAGGGGGAGAGACCCAGTACTTC CASSLGTGGETQYF
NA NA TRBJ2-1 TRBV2 TGTGCCAGCAGTCGGGACCGACACAATGAGCAGTTCTTC CASSRDRHNEQFF
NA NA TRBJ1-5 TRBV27 TGTGCCAGCAGTTTCCTTCGTGGGGGGAGACAGCCCCAGCATTTT CASSFLRGGRQPQHF
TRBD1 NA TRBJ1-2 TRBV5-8 TGTGCCAGCAGCCCTGGGACAGGGGGCGGCTATGGCTACACCTTC CASSPGTGGGYGYTF
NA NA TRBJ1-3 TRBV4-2 TGTGCCAGCAGCCAAGATCCAGGGGACCGAAACACCATATATTTT CASSQDPGDRNTIYF
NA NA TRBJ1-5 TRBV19 TGTGCCAGTAGAAACTACAGGGATAGCAATCAGCCCCAGCATTTT CASRNYRDSNQPQHF
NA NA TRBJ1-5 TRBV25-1 TGTGCCAGAGACGAGCTAAATAGCAATCAGCCCCAGCATTTT CARDELNSNQPQHF
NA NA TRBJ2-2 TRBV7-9 TGTGCCAGCAACGGACAGGGAGGGGCCGGGGAGCTGTTTTTT CASNGQGGAGELFF
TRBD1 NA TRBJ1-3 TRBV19 TGTGCCAGTAGGGACAGGGGTACTGCTGGAAACACCATATATTTT CASRDRGTAGNTIYF
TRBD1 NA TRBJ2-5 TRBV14 TGTGCCAGCAGCCCGGGACAGGGGAGAGAGACCCAGTACTTC CASSPGQGRETQYF
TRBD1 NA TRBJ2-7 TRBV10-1 TGCGCCAGCAGTGAAGGGGGCCCCTACGAGCAGTACTTC CASSEGGPYEQYF
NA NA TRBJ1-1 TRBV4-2 TGTGCCAGCAGCCAAGCGGGACATTTGAACACTGAAGCTTTCTTT CASSQAGHLNTEAFF
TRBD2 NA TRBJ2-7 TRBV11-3 TGTGCCAGCAGCCTGGGAGCGGGGGATTCCTACGAGCAGTACTTC CASSLGAGDSYEQYF
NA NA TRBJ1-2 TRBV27 TGTGCCAGCAGTTTATACGCGGGGGCTAACTATGGCTACACCTTC CASSLYAGANYGYTF
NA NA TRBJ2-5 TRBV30 TGTGCCTGGAGTGCACAACTCCAGTACCAAGAGACCCAGTACTTC CAWSAQLQYQETQYF
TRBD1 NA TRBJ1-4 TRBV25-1 TGTGCCAGCAGAGATACAGGGGGTGGTGAAAAACTGTTTTTT CASRDTGGGEKLFF
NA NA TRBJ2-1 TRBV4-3 TGCGCCAGCAGCCAAGGGAAGGGGGATGAGCAGTTCTTC CASSQGKGDEQFF
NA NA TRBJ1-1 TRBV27 TGTGCCAGCAGTTTAATAGGCGAGTATAGGAACACTGAAGCTTTCTTT CASSLIGEYRNTEAFF
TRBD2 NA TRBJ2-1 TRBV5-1 TGCGCCAGCAGCTCCGGGACTAGCGGGCCCAATGAGCAGTTCTTC CASSSGTSGPNEQFF
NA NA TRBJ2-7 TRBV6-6 TGTGCCAGCAGTTACCCCCCGTTCTACGAGCAGTACTTC CASSYPPFYEQYF
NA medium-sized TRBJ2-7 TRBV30 TGTGCCTGGAACGGAGGGCGGGGCGAGCAGTACTTC CAWNGGRGEQYF
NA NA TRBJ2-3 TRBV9 TGTGCCAGCAGCGTAGTTGCGGGCACAGATACGCAGTATTTT CASSVVAGTDTQYF
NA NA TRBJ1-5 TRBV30 TGTGCCTGGAGTCATCGGGGTGGGCAGCCCCAGCATTTT CAWSHRGGQPQHF